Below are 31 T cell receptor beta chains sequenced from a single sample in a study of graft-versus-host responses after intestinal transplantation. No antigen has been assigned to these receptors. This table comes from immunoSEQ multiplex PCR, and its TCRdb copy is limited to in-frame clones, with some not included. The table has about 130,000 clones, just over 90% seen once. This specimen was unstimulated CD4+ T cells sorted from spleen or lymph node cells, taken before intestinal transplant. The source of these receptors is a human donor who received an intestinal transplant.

CDR3 DNA sequence: TGTGCCAGCAGCCGGACAGGGTACCGTGAGCAGTTCTTC. This encodes CASSRTGYREQFF. The chain recombines TRBV27 with TRBJ2-1, with 8 bases aligning to TRBD1. Germline values: CDR1 MNHEY, CDR2 SMNVEV (reference sequence). V dropped 6 bases and J dropped 9; count of bases not matched to a gene: 7. The CDR3 consists of 13 residues.

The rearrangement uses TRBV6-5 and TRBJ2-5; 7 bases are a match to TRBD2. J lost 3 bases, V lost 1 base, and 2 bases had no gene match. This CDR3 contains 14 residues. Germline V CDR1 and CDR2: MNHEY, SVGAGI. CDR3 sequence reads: CASSYWRGKETQYF. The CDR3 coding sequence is TGTGCCAGCAGTTACTGGCGGGGGAAAGAGACCCAGTACTTC.

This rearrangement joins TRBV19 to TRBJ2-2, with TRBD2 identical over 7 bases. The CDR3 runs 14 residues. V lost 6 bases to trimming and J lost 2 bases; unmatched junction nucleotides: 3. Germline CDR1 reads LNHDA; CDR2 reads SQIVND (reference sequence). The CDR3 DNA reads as TGTGCCAGTAGGTGGGGGGGTAACACCGGGGAGCTGTTTTTT. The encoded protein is CASRWGGNTGELFF. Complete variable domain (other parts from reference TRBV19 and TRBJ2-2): DGGITQSPKYLFRKEGQNVTLSCEQNLNHDAMYWYRQDPGQGLRLIYYSQIVNDFQKGDIAEGYSVSREKKESFPLTVTSAQKNPTAFYLCASRWGGNTGELFFGEGSRLTVL.

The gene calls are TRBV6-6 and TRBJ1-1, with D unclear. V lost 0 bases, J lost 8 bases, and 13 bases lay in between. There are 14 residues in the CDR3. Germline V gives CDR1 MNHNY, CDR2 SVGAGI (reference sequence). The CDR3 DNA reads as TGTGCCAGCAGTTACTCCCGCGAACTCAGGGAAGCTTTCTTT. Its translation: CASSYSRELREAFF.

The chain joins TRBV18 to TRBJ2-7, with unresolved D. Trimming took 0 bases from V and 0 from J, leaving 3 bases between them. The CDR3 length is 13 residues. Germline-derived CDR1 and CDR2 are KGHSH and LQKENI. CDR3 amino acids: CASSPPDSYEQYF. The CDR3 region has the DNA TGTGCCAGCTCACCACCGGACTCCTACGAGCAGTACTTC.

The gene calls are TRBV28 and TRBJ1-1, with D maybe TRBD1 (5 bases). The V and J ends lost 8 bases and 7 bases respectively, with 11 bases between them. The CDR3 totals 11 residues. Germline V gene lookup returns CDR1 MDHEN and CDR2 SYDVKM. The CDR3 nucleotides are TGTGCCAGCCGCTCAAGGGGTGAAGCTTTCTTT. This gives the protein CASRSRGEAFF.

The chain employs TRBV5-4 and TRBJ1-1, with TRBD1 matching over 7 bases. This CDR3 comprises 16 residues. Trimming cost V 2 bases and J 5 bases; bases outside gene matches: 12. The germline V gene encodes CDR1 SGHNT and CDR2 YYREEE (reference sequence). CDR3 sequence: CASSFSADRAGTEAFF. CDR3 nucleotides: TGTGCCAGCAGCTTTTCCGCCGACAGGGCGGGAACTGAAGCTTTCTTT.

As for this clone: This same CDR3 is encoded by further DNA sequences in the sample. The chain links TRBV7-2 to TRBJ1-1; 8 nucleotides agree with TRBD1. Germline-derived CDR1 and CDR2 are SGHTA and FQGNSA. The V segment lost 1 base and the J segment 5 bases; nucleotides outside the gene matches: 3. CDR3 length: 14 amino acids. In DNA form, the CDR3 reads TGTGCCAGCAGCTTAGACAGGGGGAGGACTGAAGCTTTCTTT. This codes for CASSLDRGRTEAFF.

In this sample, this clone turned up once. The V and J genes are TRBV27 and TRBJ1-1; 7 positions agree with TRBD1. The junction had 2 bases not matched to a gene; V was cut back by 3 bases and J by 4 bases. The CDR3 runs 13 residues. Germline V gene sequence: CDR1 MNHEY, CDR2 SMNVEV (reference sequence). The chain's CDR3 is CASSFRDSTEAFF. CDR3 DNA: TGTGCCAGCAGTTTTCGGGACAGCACTGAAGCTTTCTTT.

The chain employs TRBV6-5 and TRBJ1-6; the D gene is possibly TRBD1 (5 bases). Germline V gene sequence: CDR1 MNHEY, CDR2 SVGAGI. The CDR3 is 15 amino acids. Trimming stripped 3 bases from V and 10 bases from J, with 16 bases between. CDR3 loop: CASSYSVQGPSPLHF. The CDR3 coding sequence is TGTGCCAGCAGTTATTCGGTTCAGGGACCCTCACCCCTCCACTTT.

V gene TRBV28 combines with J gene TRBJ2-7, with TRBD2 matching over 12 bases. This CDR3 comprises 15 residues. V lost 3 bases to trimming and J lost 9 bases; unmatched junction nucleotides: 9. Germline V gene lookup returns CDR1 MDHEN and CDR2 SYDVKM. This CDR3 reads CASSFLAGGVAGQYF. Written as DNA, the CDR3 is TGTGCCAGCAGTTTCCTAGCGGGGGGGGTAGCCGGGCAGTACTTC.

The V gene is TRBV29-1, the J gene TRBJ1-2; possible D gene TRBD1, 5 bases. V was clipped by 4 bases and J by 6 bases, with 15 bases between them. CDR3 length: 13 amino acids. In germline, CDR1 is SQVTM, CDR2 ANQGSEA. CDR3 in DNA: TGCAGCGTTGGGGGAGGGGCCCCCAATGGCTACACCTTC. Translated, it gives CSVGGGAPNGYTF.

The CDR3 here is CASSLVGVFTEAFF. CDR3 in DNA: TGTGCCAGCAGCTTAGTCGGGGTGTTCACTGAAGCTTTCTTT. J is TRBJ1-1 and V is TRBV7-2; D is unclear. Germline V gene lookup returns CDR1 SGHTA and CDR2 FQGNSA. CDR3 length: 14 residues. Trimming removed 1 base at V and 4 bases at J, with 10 bases between.

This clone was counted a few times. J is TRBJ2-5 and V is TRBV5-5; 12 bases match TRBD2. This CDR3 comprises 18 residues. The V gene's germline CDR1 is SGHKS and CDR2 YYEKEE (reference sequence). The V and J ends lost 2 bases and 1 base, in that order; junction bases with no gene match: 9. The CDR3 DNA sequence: TGTGCCAGCAGCTTTTCGTCTAGCGGGGGGGCTGCCCAAGAGACCCAGTACTTC. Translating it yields CASSFSSSGGAAQETQYF.

DNA of the CDR3: TGTGCCAGTAGTGCCTCTCAGGGCCCCAGTACTACAGATACGCAGTATTTT. It yields the protein CASSASQGPSTTDTQYF. The chain links TRBV19 to TRBJ2-3, with a tentative D call TRBD1 (5 bases). CDR1 and CDR2 (germline): LNHDA, SQIVND (reference sequence). The V end lost 5 bases, the J end lost 3 bases, and 21 bases lay between the germline ends. The CDR3 has 17 amino acids.

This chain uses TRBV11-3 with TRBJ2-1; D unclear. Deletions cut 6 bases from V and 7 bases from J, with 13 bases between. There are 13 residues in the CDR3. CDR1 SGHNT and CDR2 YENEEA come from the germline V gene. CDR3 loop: CASRLALANEQFF. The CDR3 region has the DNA TGTGCCAGCAGACTCGCGTTGGCGAATGAGCAGTTCTTC.

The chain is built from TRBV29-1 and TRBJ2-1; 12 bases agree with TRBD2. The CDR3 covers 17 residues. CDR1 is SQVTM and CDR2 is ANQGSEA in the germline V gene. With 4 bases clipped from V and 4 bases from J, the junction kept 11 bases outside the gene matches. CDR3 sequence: CSVGAPSGGAKYNEQFF. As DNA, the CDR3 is TGCAGCGTTGGGGCTCCTAGCGGGGGGGCCAAGTACAATGAGCAGTTCTTC.

This chain's CDR3 is CASSISNSNQPQHF. The CDR3 nucleotides are TGTGCCAGTAGTATATCGAACAGCAATCAGCCCCAGCATTTT. This sequence joins TRBV19 and TRBJ1-5; D remains ambiguous. The length of the CDR3 is 14 residues. V was trimmed by 2 bases and J by 1 base, leaving 6 bases between them. CDR1 is LNHDA, CDR2 SQIVND, per germline (reference sequence).

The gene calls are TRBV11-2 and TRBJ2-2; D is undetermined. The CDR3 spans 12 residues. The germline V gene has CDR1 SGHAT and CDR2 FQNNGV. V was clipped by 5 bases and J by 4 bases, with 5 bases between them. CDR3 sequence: CASSKPTGELFF. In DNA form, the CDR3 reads TGTGCCAGCAGCAAACCCACCGGGGAGCTGTTTTTT.

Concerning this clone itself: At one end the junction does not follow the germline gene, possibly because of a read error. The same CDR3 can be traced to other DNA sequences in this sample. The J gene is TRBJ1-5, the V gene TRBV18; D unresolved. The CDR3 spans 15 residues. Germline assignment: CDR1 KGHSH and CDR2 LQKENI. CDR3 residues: CASSLGPRRGQPQHF. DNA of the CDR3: TGTGCCAGCTCACTCGGACCCCGGCGGGGTCAGCCTCAGCATTTT.

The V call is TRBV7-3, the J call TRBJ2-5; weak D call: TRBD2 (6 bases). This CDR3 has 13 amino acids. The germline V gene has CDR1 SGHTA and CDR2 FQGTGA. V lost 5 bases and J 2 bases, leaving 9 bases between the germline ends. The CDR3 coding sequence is TGTGCCAGCAGCCCCGGGAGTCAAGAGACCCAGTACTTC. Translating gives CASSPGSQETQYF.

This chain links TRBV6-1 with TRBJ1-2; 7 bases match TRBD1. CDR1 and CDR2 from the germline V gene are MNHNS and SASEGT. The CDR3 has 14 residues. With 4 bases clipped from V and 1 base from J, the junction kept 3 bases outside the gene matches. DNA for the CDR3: TGTGCCAGCAGTGCCGGGGACAGTAACTATGGCTACACCTTC. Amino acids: CASSAGDSNYGYTF.

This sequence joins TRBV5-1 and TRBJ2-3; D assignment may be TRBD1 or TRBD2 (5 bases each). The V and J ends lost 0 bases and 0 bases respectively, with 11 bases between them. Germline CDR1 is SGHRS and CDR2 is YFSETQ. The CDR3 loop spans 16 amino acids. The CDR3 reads CASSLGGYTSTDTQYF. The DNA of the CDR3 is TGCGCCAGCAGCTTGGGGGGGTACACTAGCACAGATACGCAGTATTTT.

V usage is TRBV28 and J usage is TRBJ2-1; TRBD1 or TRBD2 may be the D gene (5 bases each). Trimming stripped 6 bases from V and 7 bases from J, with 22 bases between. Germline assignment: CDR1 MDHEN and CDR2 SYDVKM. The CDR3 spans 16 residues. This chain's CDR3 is CASRLGVGVMGNEQFF. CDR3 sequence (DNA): TGTGCCAGCAGGTTAGGGGTCGGGGTGATGGGGAATGAGCAGTTCTTC.

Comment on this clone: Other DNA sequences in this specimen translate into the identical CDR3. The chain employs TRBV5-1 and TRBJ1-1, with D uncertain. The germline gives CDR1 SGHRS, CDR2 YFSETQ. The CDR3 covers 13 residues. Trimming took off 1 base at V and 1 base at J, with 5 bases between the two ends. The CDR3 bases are TGCGCCAGCAGCTTGACGGGGAACACTGAAGCTTTCTTT. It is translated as CASSLTGNTEAFF.

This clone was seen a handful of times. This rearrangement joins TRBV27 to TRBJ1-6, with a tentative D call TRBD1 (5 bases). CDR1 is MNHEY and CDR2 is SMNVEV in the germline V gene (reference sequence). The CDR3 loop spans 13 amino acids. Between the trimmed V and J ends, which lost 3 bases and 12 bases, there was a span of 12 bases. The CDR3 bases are TGTGCCAGCAGTTTCCCGGGGAGGGGACCCCTCCACTTT. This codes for CASSFPGRGPLHF.

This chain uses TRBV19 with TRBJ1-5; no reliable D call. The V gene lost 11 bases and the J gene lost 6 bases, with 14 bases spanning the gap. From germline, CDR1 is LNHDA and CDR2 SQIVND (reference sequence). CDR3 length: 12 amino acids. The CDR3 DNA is TGTGCCTCATGGGCGGGCGGTCAGCCCCAGCATTTT. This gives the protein CASWAGGQPQHF.

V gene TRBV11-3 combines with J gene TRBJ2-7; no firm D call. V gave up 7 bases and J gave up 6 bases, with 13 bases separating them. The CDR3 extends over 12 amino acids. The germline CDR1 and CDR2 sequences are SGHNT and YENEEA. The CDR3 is CASTGTEAEQYF. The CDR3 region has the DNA TGTGCCAGCACTGGAACAGAGGCCGAGCAGTACTTC.

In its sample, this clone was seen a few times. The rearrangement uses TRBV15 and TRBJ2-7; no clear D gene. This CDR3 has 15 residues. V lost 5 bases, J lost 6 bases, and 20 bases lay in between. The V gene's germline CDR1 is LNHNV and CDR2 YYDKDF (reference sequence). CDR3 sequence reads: CATSPRSGSRSEQYF. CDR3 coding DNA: TGTGCCACCAGCCCCCGGTCGGGCAGCCGGTCCGAGCAGTACTTC.

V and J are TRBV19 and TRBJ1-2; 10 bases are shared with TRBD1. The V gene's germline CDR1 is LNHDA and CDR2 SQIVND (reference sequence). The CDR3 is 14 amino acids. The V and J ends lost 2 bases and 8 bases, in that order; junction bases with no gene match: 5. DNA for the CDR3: TGTGCCAGTAGTATAATAGACAGGGGGCTCGGCTACACCTTC. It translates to CASSIIDRGLGYTF.

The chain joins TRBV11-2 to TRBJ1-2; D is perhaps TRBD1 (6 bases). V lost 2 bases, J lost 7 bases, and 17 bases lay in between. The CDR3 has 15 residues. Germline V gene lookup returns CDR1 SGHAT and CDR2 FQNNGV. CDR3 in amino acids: CASSLLKQGFSGYTF. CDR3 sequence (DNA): TGTGCCAGCAGCTTACTGAAACAGGGATTCTCTGGCTACACCTTC.